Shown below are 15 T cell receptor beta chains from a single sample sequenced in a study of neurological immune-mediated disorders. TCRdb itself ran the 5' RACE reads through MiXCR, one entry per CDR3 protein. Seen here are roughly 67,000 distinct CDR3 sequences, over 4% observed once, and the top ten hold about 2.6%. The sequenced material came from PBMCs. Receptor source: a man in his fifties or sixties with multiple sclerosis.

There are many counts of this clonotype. CDR3 bases: TGTGCCAGCTCGACGGGCGCGTGGGAGCTGTTTTTT. As protein: CASSTGAWELFF. The rearrangement uses TRBV6-6 and TRBJ2-2; D remains unclear. V lost 8 bases and J 9 bases, leaving 13 bases between the germline ends. In germline, CDR1 is MNHNY, CDR2 SVGAGI (reference sequence). There are 12 residues in the CDR3.

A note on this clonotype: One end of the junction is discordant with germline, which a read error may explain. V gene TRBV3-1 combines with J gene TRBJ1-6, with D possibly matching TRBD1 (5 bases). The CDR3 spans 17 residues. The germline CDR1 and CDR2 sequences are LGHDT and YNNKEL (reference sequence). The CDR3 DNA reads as TGTGCCAGCAGCCACTCTGGGGGACGGGGGAGCGGGTCACCCCTCAACTTT. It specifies CASSHSGGRGSGSPLNF.

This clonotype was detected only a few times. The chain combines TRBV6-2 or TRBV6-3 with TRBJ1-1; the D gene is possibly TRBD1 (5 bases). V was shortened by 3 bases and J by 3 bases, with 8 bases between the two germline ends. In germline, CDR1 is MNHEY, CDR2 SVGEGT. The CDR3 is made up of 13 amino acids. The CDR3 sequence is CASSYRGDTEAFF. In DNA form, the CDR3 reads TGTGCCAGCAGTTATAGAGGGGACACTGAAGCTTTCTTT.

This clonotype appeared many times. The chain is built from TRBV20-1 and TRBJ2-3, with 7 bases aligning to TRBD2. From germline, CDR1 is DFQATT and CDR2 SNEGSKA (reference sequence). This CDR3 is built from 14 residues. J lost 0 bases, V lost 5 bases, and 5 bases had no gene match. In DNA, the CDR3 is TGCAGTGCTGGTCAGGGAGGGAGCACAGATACGCAGTATTTT. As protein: CSAGQGGSTDTQYF.

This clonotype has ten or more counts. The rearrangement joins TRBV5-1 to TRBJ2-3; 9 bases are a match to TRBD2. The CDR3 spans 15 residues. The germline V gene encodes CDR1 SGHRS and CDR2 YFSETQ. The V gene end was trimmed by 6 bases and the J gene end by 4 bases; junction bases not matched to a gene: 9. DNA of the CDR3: TGCGCCAGCACGACTAGCGGTACGGGGGCAGATACGCAGTATTTT. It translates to CASTTSGTGADTQYF.

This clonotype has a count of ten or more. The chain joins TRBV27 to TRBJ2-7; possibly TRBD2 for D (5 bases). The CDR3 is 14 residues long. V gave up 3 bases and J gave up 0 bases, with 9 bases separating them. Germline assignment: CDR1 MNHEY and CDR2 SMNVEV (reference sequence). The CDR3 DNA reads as TGTGCCAGCAGTTTTAGGGAGTTCTCCTACGAGCAGTACTTC. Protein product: CASSFREFSYEQYF.

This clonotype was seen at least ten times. The CDR3 reads CASSGSTDTQYF. CDR3 nucleotide sequence: TGCGCCAGCAGTGGCTCCACAGATACGCAGTATTTT. The V gene is TRBV10-2, the J gene TRBJ2-3; D unclear. V lost 4 bases and J lost 2, with 4 bases in between. Germline assignment: CDR1 WSHSY and CDR2 SAAADI. CDR3 size: 12 residues.

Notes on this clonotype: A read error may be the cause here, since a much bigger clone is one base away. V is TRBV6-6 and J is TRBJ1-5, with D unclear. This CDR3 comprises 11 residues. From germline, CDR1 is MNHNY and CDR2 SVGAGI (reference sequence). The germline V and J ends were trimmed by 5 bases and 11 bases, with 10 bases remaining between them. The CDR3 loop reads CASSTDGSQHF. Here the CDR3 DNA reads TGTGCCAGCAGTACGGACGGGTCCCAGCATTTT.

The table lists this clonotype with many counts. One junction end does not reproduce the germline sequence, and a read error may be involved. CDR3 bases: TGTGCCAGCAGTTTTGGCAACAGGGTTTCACCCCTCAACTTT. It translates to CASSFGNRVSPLNF. The chain couples TRBV28 to TRBJ1-6; tentatively, D is TRBD1 (6 bases). The CDR3 has 14 amino acids. Germline-derived CDR1 and CDR2 are MDHEN and SYDVKM.

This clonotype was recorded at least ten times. Here the CDR3 reads CAISEGTGGDTQYF. The DNA of the CDR3 is TGTGCCATCAGTGAGGGGACCGGGGGAGATACGCAGTATTTT. J is TRBJ2-3 and V is TRBV10-3, with D perhaps matching TRBD2 (6 bases). Trimming took 2 bases from V and 5 from J, leaving 11 bases between them. Per the germline V gene, CDR1 is ENHRY and CDR2 is SYGVKD. This CDR3 has 14 residues.

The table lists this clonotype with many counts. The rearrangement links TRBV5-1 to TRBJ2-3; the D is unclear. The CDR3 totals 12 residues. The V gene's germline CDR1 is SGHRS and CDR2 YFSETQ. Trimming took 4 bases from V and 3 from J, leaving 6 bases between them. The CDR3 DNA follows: TGCGCCAGCAGCCCTTCTACAGATACGCAGTATTTT. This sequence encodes CASSPSTDTQYF.

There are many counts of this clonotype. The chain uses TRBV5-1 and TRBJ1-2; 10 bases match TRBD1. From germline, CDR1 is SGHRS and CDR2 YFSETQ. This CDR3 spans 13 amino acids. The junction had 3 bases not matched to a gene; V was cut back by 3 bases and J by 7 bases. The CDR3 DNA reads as TGCGCCAGCAGCTCCGGGACAGGGGTTGGCTACACCTTC. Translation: CASSSGTGVGYTF.

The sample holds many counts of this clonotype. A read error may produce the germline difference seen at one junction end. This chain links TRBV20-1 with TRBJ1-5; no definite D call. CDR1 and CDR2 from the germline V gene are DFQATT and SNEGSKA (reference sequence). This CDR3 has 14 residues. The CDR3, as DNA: TGCAGTGCAGCGGTCCCAAGGAGCAATCAGCCCCAGAATTTT. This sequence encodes CSAAVPRSNQPQNF.

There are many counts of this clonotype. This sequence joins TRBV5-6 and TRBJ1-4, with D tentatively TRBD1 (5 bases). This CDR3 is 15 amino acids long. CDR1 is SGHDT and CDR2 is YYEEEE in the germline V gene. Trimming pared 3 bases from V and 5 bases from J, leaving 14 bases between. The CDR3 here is CASSWGLNRNEKLFF. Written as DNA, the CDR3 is TGTGCCAGCAGCTGGGGACTGAATCGAAATGAAAAACTGTTTTTT.

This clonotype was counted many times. The CDR3 sequence is CASSLVGSGGYTF. CDR3 nucleotide sequence: TGTGCCAGCAGTTTAGTAGGGTCCGGGGGCTACACCTTC. The chain joins TRBV12-3 or TRBV12-4 to TRBJ1-2, with D unclear. Trimming removed 1 base at V and 8 bases at J, with 11 bases between. The CDR3 covers 13 residues.